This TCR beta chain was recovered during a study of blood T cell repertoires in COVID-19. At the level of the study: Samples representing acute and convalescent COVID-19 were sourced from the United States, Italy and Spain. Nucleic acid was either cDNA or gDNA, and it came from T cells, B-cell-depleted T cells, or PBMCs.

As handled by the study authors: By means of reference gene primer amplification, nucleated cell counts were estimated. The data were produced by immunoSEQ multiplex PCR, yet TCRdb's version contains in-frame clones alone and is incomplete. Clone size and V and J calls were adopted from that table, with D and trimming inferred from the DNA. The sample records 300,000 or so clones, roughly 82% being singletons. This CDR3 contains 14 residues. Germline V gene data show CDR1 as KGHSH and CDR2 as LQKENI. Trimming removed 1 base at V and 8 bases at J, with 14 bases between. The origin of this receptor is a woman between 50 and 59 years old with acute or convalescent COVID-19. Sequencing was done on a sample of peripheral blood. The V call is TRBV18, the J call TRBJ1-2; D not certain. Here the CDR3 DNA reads TGTGCCAGCTCACCACGGGGAGTAGTTGAGGGCTACACCTTC. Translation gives CASSPRGVVEGYTF. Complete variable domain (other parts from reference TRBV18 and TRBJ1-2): NAGVMQNPRHLVRRRGQEARLRCSPMKGHSHVYWYRQLPEEGLKFMVYLQKENIIDESGMPKERFSAEFPKEGPSILRIQQVVRGDSAAYFCASSPRGVVEGYTFGSGTRLTVV.